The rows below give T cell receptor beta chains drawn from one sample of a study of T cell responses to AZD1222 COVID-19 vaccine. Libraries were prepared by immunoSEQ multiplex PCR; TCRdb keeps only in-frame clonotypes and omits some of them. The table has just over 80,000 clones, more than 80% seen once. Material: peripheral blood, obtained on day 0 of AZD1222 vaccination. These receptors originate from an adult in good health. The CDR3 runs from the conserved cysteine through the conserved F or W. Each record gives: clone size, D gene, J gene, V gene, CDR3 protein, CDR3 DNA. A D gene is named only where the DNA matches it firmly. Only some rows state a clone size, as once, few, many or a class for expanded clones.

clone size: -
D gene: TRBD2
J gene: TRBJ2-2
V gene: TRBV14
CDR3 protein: CASRSGLNTGELFF
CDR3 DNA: TGTGCCAGCAGGTCGGGACTAAACACCGGGGAGCTGTTTTTT

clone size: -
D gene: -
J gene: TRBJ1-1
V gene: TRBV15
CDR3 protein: CATSNLLGGTEAFF
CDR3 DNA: TGTGCCACCAGCAATCTTCTGGGCGGCACTGAAGCTTTCTTT

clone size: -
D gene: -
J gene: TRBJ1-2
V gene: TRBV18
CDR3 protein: CASSPNRASGEGYTF
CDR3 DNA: TGTGCCAGCTCACCCAATAGGGCCTCGGGGGAAGGCTACACCTTC

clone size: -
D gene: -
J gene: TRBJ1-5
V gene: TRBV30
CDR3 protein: CAIGNLGQPQHF
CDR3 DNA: TGTGCTATTGGCAATTTGGGTCAGCCCCAGCATTTT

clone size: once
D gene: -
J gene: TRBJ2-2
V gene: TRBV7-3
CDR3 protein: CASSGLSGELFF
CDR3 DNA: TGTGCCAGCAGCGGTCTTTCCGGGGAGCTGTTTTTT

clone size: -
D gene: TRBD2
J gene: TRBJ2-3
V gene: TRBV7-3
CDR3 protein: CASSLAGGLGDTQYF
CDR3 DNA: TGTGCCAGCAGCTTAGCGGGGGGGCTTGGAGATACGCAGTATTTT

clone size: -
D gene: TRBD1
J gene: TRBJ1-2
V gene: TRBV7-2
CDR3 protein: CASSPWDSGGYTF
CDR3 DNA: TGTGCCAGCAGCCCCTGGGACAGTGGGGGCTACACCTTC

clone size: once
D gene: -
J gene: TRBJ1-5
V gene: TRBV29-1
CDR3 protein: CSVTTGQNQPQHF
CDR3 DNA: TGCAGCGTTACAACAGGACAGAATCAGCCCCAGCATTTT

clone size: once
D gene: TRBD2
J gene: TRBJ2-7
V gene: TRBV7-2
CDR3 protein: CASSLERGTSYEQYF
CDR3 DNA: TGTGCCAGCAGCTTAGAGCGGGGGACCTCCTACGAGCAGTACTTC

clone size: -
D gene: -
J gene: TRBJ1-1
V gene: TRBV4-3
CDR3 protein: CASSQDLTLNTEAFF
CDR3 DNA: TGCGCCAGCAGCCAAGACTTAACCCTGAACACTGAAGCTTTCTTT

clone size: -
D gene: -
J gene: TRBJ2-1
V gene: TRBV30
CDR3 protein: CAWSAHTGGGEQFF
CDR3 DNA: TGTGCCTGGAGTGCCCATACGGGGGGCGGTGAGCAGTTCTTC

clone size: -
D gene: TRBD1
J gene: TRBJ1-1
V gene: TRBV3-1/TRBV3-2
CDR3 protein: CASSLDRGLTEAFF
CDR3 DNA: TGTGCCAGCAGCCTGGACAGGGGGCTCACTGAAGCTTTCTTT

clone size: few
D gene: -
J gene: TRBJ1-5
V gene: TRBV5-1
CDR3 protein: CASSSGQFNQPQHF
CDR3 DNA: TGCGCCAGCAGCTCAGGACAGTTCAATCAGCCCCAGCATTTT

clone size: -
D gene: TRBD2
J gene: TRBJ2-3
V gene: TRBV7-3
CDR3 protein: CASSRLGTSGDTQYF
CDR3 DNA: TGTGCCAGCAGCCGCTTGGGGACTAGCGGGGATACGCAGTATTTT

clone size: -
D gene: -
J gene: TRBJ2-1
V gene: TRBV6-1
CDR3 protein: CASSEMRSYNEQFF
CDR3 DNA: TGTGCCAGCAGTGAAATGAGGTCTTACAATGAGCAGTTCTTC

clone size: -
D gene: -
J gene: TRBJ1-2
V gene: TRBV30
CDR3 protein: CAWSLNYGYTF
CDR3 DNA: TGTGCCTGGAGCCTGAACTATGGCTACACCTTC

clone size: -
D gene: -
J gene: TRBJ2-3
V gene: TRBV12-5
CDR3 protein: CASGSWTLTDTQYF
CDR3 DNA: TGTGCTAGTGGTTCTTGGACCCTCACAGATACGCAGTATTTT

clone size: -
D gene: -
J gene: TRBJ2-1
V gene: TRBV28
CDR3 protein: CASSLLAAALSYNEQFF
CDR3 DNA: TGTGCCAGCAGTTTACTGGCAGCGGCCCTCTCCTACAATGAGCAGTTCTTC

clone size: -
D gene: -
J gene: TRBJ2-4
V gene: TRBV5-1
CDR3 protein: CASSWGQGDKNIQYF
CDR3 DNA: TGCGCCAGCAGCTGGGGGCAGGGTGACAAAAACATTCAGTACTTC

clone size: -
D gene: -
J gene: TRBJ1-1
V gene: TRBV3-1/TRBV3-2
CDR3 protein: CASSHQPGLNTEAFF
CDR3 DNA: TGTGCCAGCAGCCATCAGCCGGGCTTGAACACTGAAGCTTTCTTT